This T cell receptor (beta chain) was identified during a study of T cells in Graves' hyperthyroidism and ophthalmopathy. This CDR3 comprises 15 residues. CDR1 and CDR2 from the germline V gene are SGHDT and YYEEEE. V lost 0 bases, J lost 1 base, and 8 bases lay in between. Authors of the study amplified TCR beta CDR3 regions from RNA transcripts. HTBI primers were employed in a first-round RT-PCR of the TCR CDR3. TCRdb processed the multiplex PCR reads anew with MiXCR; each CDR3 protein has one entry. The sample has about 600,000 distinct CDR3 sequences, around 16% seen once; the top ten hold less than 3.5%. This clonotype was observed at least ten times.

The gene calls are TRBV5-6 and TRBJ1-3; D remains ambiguous. Sequencing was performed on blood. This receptor was taken from a woman aged 40-49 years with Graves' ophthalmopathy. In nucleotides, the CDR3 is TGTGCCAGCAGCTTGGCGGCGGAATCTGGAAACACCATATATTTT. Amino acid sequence: CASSLAAESGNTIYF.